The T cell receptor (beta chain) under discussion was sequenced for a study of blood T cell repertoires in COVID-19. On the study more broadly: Researchers got acute and convalescent COVID-19 samples from the United States, Italy and Spain.

Sequenced by immunoSEQ multiplex PCR; TCRdb stores in-frame clones only, minus some. The sample records 160,000 or so clones, around 84% being singletons. The CDR3 has 15 amino acids. Trimming pared 2 bases from V and 4 bases from J, leaving 14 bases between. Germline lookup yields CDR1 MNHNS and CDR2 SASEGT. The J gene is TRBJ1-2, the V gene TRBV6-1; tentatively, D is TRBD1 (5 bases). The sequenced sample was peripheral blood. The sequence was obtained from a man aged 35 to 55 with acute or convalescent COVID-19. The CDR3 region is CASSERLGPVYGYTF. The CDR3 DNA sequence: TGTGCCAGCAGTGAACGGCTGGGGCCCGTCTATGGCTACACCTTC.